The text below deals with one T cell receptor (beta chain). Unmatched junction bases numbered 5, after V lost 5 bases and J lost 2 bases. The length of the CDR3 is 15 residues. The germline gives CDR1 LNHDA, CDR2 SQIVND (reference sequence). The source of the sample is a study of control samples from healthy donors and cancer patients. Measured with immunoSEQ multiplex PCR; TCRdb has only the in-frame clones, and not every one. The sample yields about 170,000 clones, 90% to 95% seen once. The origin of this receptor is a woman between 55 and 75 years old in good health. Sequenced: blood. This chain uses TRBV19 with TRBJ1-5, with 8 bases matching TRBD1. The CDR3 region has the DNA TGTGCCAGTAGTCCGGACAGGGAAGGCAATCAGCCCCAGCATTTT. The encoded protein is CASSPDREGNQPQHF.